The rows below give T cell receptor beta chains drawn from one sample of a study of vaccination effects on CD4 cells after COVID-19. Their recognized antigens are unknown. The method was immunoSEQ multiplex PCR; TCRdb's version includes in-frame clones alone and lacks a portion of them. The repertoire has about 61,000 clones, around 81% of them found once; the top ten carry 2.5%. The sample was CD4+ T cells from PBMCs cultured with HCoV-229E spike peptides, taken before COVID-19 vaccination. The receptors derive from a human donor who received a COVID-19 vaccine. Each CDR3 is given with its conserved first and last residue. The D gene is left open where the match is weak. Rows may omit the clone size; those that give it use once, few, many or a size class.

j_gene | d_gene | v_gene | abundance | CDR3nt | CDR3aa
TRBJ1-2 | TRBD1 | TRBV27 | once | TGTGCCAGCAGGATGACAGGGAGCTATGGCTACACCTTC | CASRMTGSYGYTF
TRBJ1-1 | NA | TRBV10-3 | NA | TGTGCCATCAGTGAGTCGACCACAGGAAAGGTTGAAGCTTTCTTT | CAISESTTGKVEAFF
TRBJ1-5 | NA | TRBV10-2 | NA | TGCGCCAGCAGTGAGCAGGGTCAGCCCCAGCATTTT | CASSEQGQPQHF
TRBJ1-6 | NA | TRBV25-1 | NA | TGTGCCAGCAGTGAATCCCATAATTCACCCCTCCACTTT | CASSESHNSPLHF
TRBJ2-3 | NA | TRBV5-1 | NA | TGCGCCAGCAGCTTGGGACTAGAATCCGATACGCAGTATTTT | CASSLGLESDTQYF
TRBJ2-3 | TRBD1 | TRBV5-1 | NA | TGCGCCAGCAGCAGAGGACAGGGGGCCCGCACAGATACGCAGTATTTT | CASSRGQGARTDTQYF
TRBJ2-5 | NA | TRBV24-1 | NA | TGTGCCACCAGTGATCCGGGCCGGAAAGAGACCCAGTACTTC | CATSDPGRKETQYF
TRBJ1-2 | NA | TRBV28 | NA | TGTGCCAGCAGTTTGCTCGTCGGAGGCTACACCTTC | CASSLLVGGYTF
TRBJ2-5 | NA | TRBV5-6 | NA | TGTGCCAGCAGCTTGGCCGTTGGACATCGAGAGACCCAGTACTTC | CASSLAVGHRETQYF
TRBJ2-5 | NA | TRBV6-5 | NA | TGTGCCAGCAGGGGGACACGGCAAGAGACCCAGTACTTC | CASRGTRQETQYF
TRBJ1-2 | NA | TRBV19 | NA | TGTGCCAGTAGCCCGGGACCACGTTATGGCTACACCTTC | CASSPGPRYGYTF